The rows below give T cell receptor beta chains drawn from one sample of a study of vaccination effects on CD4 cells after COVID-19. These TCRs are of unknown antigen specificity. Profiling relied on immunoSEQ multiplex PCR, and the TCRdb table lists in-frame clones only, not all of them. The sample comprises 30,000 to 40,000 clones, roughly four fifths of which are singletons, and about 7.1% rests with the top ten. The sequencing used CD4+ T cells from PBMCs cultured without peptide, collected after COVID-19 vaccination. The receptor set was obtained from a human donor who had a prior SARS-CoV-2 infection. The CDR3 runs from the conserved cysteine through the conserved F or W.

v_gene	j_gene	CDR3aa
TRBV7-2	TRBJ1-2	CASSYGQQDYGYTF
TRBV5-5	TRBJ2-3	CASSLRVLGGDTQYF
TRBV7-3	TRBJ2-2	CASSLIAYGELFF
TRBV5-1	TRBJ2-5	CASSLEILGQETQYF
TRBV11-2	TRBJ2-1	CASSLVRGLAGAYNEQFF
TRBV21-1	TRBJ1-2	CASSKWSGDYGYTF
TRBV5-4	TRBJ2-1	CASSLLSGGTNNEQFF
TRBV4-2	TRBJ1-2	CASSLGDRVGGYTF
TRBV11-2	TRBJ1-3	CASSLLGGSLSSGNTIYF
TRBV12-3/TRBV12-4	TRBJ1-4	CASSRRREKLFF
TRBV11-2	TRBJ2-5	CASSPWRSGETQYF
TRBV14	TRBJ1-2	CASSQNQQTGYGYTF
TRBV7-8	TRBJ2-1	CASSLARGGGRVYNEQFF
TRBV21-1	TRBJ2-7	CASSKGKDRGLYEQYF
TRBV2	TRBJ2-2	CASSEAYPGAGELFF
TRBV2	TRBJ1-1	CASRERDRKAFF
TRBV7-8	TRBJ2-7	CASSLMLGPGKSEQYF
TRBV4-2	TRBJ1-2	CASSQDRGDYGYTF
TRBV5-1	TRBJ1-3	CASSLDRSSGNTIYF
TRBV2	TRBJ2-3	CASGMLNTQYF
TRBV27	TRBJ2-3	CASSWGREGDTQYF
TRBV6-6	TRBJ2-3	CASARRVLDTQYF
TRBV4-3	TRBJ2-3	CASSLIDRDTQYF
TRBV7-2	TRBJ2-7	CASSLYRGGYEQYF
TRBV4-1	TRBJ2-7	CASRPGLAGRNEQYF
TRBV2	TRBJ1-1	CASQQGSGTEAFF
TRBV28	TRBJ2-7	CASSLGGLSSYEQYF
TRBV5-6	TRBJ1-1	CASSSLRDRGMNTEAFF
TRBV2	TRBJ2-2	CASSAQNTGELFF
TRBV3-1/TRBV3-2	TRBJ1-2	CASSQGGALGYTF
TRBV5-1	TRBJ2-1	CASSRAGLASSSYNEQFF
TRBV5-1	TRBJ2-1	CASSLDGTGLNEQFF
TRBV6-5	TRBJ1-2	CASSYHKGKEYGYTF
TRBV6-6	TRBJ2-5	CASSYSLRGEQETQYF
TRBV7-8	TRBJ2-2	CASSSMNTGELFF
TRBV5-1	TRBJ1-1	CASSRDRGPTEAFF
TRBV18	TRBJ1-3	CASSYAAGSSGNTIYF
TRBV5-1	TRBJ2-1	CASSWGTGINNEQFF
TRBV28	TRBJ2-4	CASGGGIGRRTLAKNIQYF
TRBV24-1	TRBJ2-5	CATSDLGWTGQETQYF
TRBV5-4	TRBJ1-1	CASSLVSGGAGTEAFF